One and the same sample provided the 25 T cell receptor beta chains below, sequenced in a study of blood T cell repertoires in COVID-19. Clones were sequenced by immunoSEQ multiplex PCR, and TCRdb holds only the in-frame ones, with some missing. The data hold about 250,000 clones, with around 84% observed a single time. The source material was PBMCs or T cells enriched from blood (not recorded which). All receptors derive from a middle-aged man who had recovered from COVID-19.

The CDR3, as DNA: TGTGCCAGCAGTGCCCTCAGGGGAGATTCACCCCTCCACTTT. It is translated as CASSALRGDSPLHF. The V gene is TRBV25-1, the J gene TRBJ1-6; tentative D call: TRBD1 (6 bases). Germline CDR1 is MGHDK and CDR2 is SYGVNS. V lost 4 bases to trimming and J lost 8 bases, with 12 bases between them. The CDR3 has 14 amino acids. Looking up the rest from reference TRBV25-1 and TRBJ1-6 gives the full variable domain: EADIYQTPRYLVIGTGKKITLECSQTMGHDKMYWYQQDPGMELHLIHYSYGVNSTEKGDLSSESTVSRIRTEHFPLTLESARPSHTSQYLCASSALRGDSPLHFGNGTRLTVT.

The chain employs TRBV12-3 or TRBV12-4 and TRBJ1-6; unclear D gene. The CDR3 loop spans 12 amino acids. Trimming removed 6 bases at V and 10 bases at J, with 10 bases between. As DNA, the CDR3 is TGTGCCAGCAGCCACCCCCGGTCACCCCTCCACTTT. Translating it yields CASSHPRSPLHF.

This clone was seen a single time. The chain links TRBV27 to TRBJ1-2; possibly TRBD1 for D (6 bases). This CDR3 region has 17 residues. V shed 6 bases and J shed 8 bases, with 28 bases lying between them. Germline V gene data show CDR1 as MNHEY and CDR2 as SMNVEV (reference sequence). The CDR3 nucleotides are TGTGCCAGCAGCGCAATCTATTTCTCTCAGGGAAGGGGGGGCTACACCTTC. Protein product: CASSAIYFSQGRGGYTF.

Concerning this clone itself: Within the sample, other DNA sequences also encode this same CDR3. The chain links TRBV30 to TRBJ1-3; D gene unclear. Trimming took 3 bases from V and 0 from J, leaving 3 bases between them. The CDR3 is 12 amino acids. The germline gives CDR1 GTSNPN, CDR2 SVGIG (reference sequence). Here the CDR3 reads CAWSVSGNTIYF. Here the CDR3 DNA reads TGTGCCTGGAGCGTCTCTGGAAACACCATATATTTT. Variable domain in full (rest from reference TRBV30 and TRBJ1-3): SQTIHQWPATLVQPVGSPLSLECTVEGTSNPNLYWYRQAAGRGLQLLFYSVGIGQISSEVPQNLSASRPQDRQFILSSKKLLLSDSGFYLCAWSVSGNTIYFGEGSWLTVV.

This clone was detected once. The rearrangement uses TRBV28 and TRBJ2-7; 10 bases agree with TRBD2. The CDR3 loop spans 14 amino acids. Germline V gene lookup returns CDR1 MDHEN and CDR2 SYDVKM. With 3 bases clipped from V and 6 bases from J, the junction kept 5 bases outside the gene matches. The CDR3 DNA reads TGTGCCAGCAGTTTGCCTAGCGGGAGTCGCGAGCAGTACTTC. This gives the protein CASSLPSGSREQYF. Variable domain in full (rest from reference TRBV28 and TRBJ2-7): DVKVTQSSRYLVKRTGEKVFLECVQDMDHENMFWYRQDPGLGLRLIYFSYDVKMKEKGDIPEGYSVSREKKERFSLILESASTNQTSMYLCASSLPSGSREQYFGPGTRLTVT.

This clone occurred once. The chain uses TRBV2 and TRBJ1-2, with 8 bases lining up with TRBD1. Looked up from germline, CDR1 is SNHLY and CDR2 is FYNNEI. CDR3 size: 14 residues. J was trimmed by 3 bases and V by 6 bases; bases with no gene match: 6. This chain's CDR3 is CASSGQGSDYGYTF. The CDR3 DNA sequence: TGTGCCAGCAGCGGACAGGGATCGGACTATGGCTACACCTTC. The full variable domain, completed using reference TRBV2 and TRBJ1-2, is EPEVTQTPSHQVTQMGQEVILRCVPISNHLYFYWYRQILGQKVEFLVSFYNNEISEKSEIFDDQFSVERPDGSNFTLKIRSTKLEDSAMYFCASSGQGSDYGYTFGSGTRLTVV.

Worth noting for this clone: The sample holds other DNA sequences that translate to the same CDR3. The CDR3 loop reads CASSPGQGRGNEQFF. The CDR3 DNA follows: TGTGCCAGCTCACCCGGACAGGGCCGCGGCAATGAGCAGTTCTTC. The V gene is TRBV18, the J gene TRBJ2-1, with 8 bases identical to TRBD1. V shed 3 bases and J 6 bases; nucleotides not matched to a gene: 7. CDR1 and CDR2 from the germline V gene are KGHSH and LQKENI. The CDR3 spans 15 residues.

This clone is a singleton in its sample. The chain recombines TRBV29-1 with TRBJ1-5, with TRBD1 matching 9 bases. Germline lookup yields CDR1 SQVTM and CDR2 ANQGSEA. J gave up 7 bases and V 7 bases, and 17 bases lay outside the gene matches. The CDR3 extends over 16 amino acids. The CDR3 nucleotides read TGCAGCGCCGTAGAAGGGACAGGGTCGGTCGGGCAGCCCCAGCATTTT. It codes for CSAVEGTGSVGQPQHF.

CDR3 sequence: CASSLWAANTEQFF. CDR3 in DNA: TGTGCCAGCAGCTTGTGGGCCGCTAACACTGAGCAGTTCTTC. This chain connects TRBV5-6 to TRBJ2-1; no reliable D call. Trimming shortened V by 1 base and J by 9 bases, and 14 bases separated the two germline ends. This CDR3 contains 14 residues. CDR1 is SGHDT and CDR2 is YYEEEE in the germline V gene.

The rearrangement uses TRBV30 and TRBJ1-2, with D perhaps TRBD1 (5 bases). Trimming removed 5 bases from V and 7 bases from J, with 17 bases in between. Germline V lookup: CDR1 GTSNPN, CDR2 SVGIG (reference sequence). This CDR3 comprises 13 residues. The CDR3 region is CAWGAAGNGGYTF. CDR3 sequence (DNA): TGTGCCTGGGGGGCGGCAGGGAACGGTGGCTACACCTTC.

The chain joins TRBV4-3 to TRBJ2-1, with 8 bases matching TRBD2. Per germline, CDR1 LGHNA and CDR2 YSLEER. There are 15 residues in the CDR3. The trim removed 1 base at V and 5 bases at J, leaving 4 bases unmatched. As DNA, the CDR3 is TGCGCCAGCAGCCAAGCTTTGCGGGGGGACAATGAGCAGTTCTTC. It encodes CASSQALRGDNEQFF.

This clone has just one count. The chain employs TRBV24-1 and TRBJ1-3; D gene uncertain. Germline values: CDR1 KGHDR, CDR2 SFDVKD. This CDR3 region has 13 residues. V was trimmed by 3 bases and J by 13 bases, leaving 15 bases between them. CDR3 DNA sequence: TGTGCCACCAGTGATCCTACCCGCACAGAAATATATTTT. Translation gives CATSDPTRTEIYF.

The V call is TRBV9, the J call TRBJ2-3; a weak D match, TRBD2 (5 bases). The CDR3 totals 17 residues. Germline V gives CDR1 SGDLS, CDR2 YYNGEE. V was pared by 0 bases and J by 3 bases, with 17 bases between. The CDR3 loop reads CASSVAPLAGRTDTQYF. The CDR3 DNA is TGTGCCAGCAGCGTAGCCCCCCTAGCCGGGCGGACAGATACGCAGTATTTT.

This rearrangement joins TRBV7-6 to TRBJ1-2, with 8 bases fitting TRBD1. V trimming: 1 base; J trimming: 5 bases; junction bases outside the gene matches: 3. The CDR3 extends over 14 amino acids. From germline, CDR1 is SGHVS and CDR2 FNYEAQ. CDR3 in DNA: TGTGCCAGCAGCTTAGGGACAGGGACTTATGGCTACACCTTC. Translated, it gives CASSLGTGTYGYTF.

The chain recombines TRBV4-1 with TRBJ1-2, with TRBD1 as a possible D gene (5 bases). This CDR3 has 17 amino acids. Between the trimmed V and J ends, which lost 0 bases and 4 bases, there was a span of 18 bases. CDR1 is MGHRA and CDR2 is YSYEKL in the germline V gene. In DNA form, the CDR3 reads TGCGCCAGCAGCCAAGATCCGCAGGGCTCGACAATCTATGGCTACACCTTC. It translates to CASSQDPQGSTIYGYTF.

This clone was counted a few times. As DNA, the CDR3 is TGTGCCAGCAGTTTGGGGGGCTCTGGAAACACCATATATTTT. Translated: CASSLGGSGNTIYF. The gene calls are TRBV28 and TRBJ1-3; TRBD1 is a possible D gene (5 bases). With 3 bases removed from V and 0 bases from J, the gap between germline ends came to 6 bases. The germline gives CDR1 MDHEN, CDR2 SYDVKM. This CDR3 has 14 amino acids. Filled out from reference TRBV28 and TRBJ1-3, the complete variable domain reads DVKVTQSSRYLVKRTGEKVFLECVQDMDHENMFWYRQDPGLGLRLIYFSYDVKMKEKGDIPEGYSVSREKKERFSLILESASTNQTSMYLCASSLGGSGNTIYFGEGSWLTVV.

This clone was observed a few times. The V call is TRBV7-9, the J call TRBJ1-1, with D maybe TRBD1 (5 bases). V dropped 1 base and J dropped 3 bases, with 18 bases sitting between them. There are 17 residues in the CDR3. CDR1 and CDR2 from the germline V gene are SEHNR and FQNEAQ (reference sequence). The CDR3 nucleotides are TGTGCCAGCAGCTTAGTGGTTAGGGGCGGAGTGGACACTGAAGCTTTCTTT. Protein sequence: CASSLVVRGGVDTEAFF.

This chain uses TRBV18 with TRBJ2-5, with D unclear. Germline lookup yields CDR1 KGHSH and CDR2 LQKENI. V lost 3 bases and J 6 bases, leaving 8 bases between the germline ends. The CDR3 loop spans 12 amino acids. The CDR3, as DNA: TGTGCCAGCTCACCGTTCCTAAAGACCCAGTACTTC. The encoded protein is CASSPFLKTQYF.

The genes are TRBV4-2 and TRBJ1-3; D is ambiguous. Germline lookup yields CDR1 LGHNA and CDR2 YNFKEQ. The CDR3 contains 15 residues. V lost 0 bases and J 0 bases, leaving 6 bases between the germline ends. CDR3 sequence reads: CASSQDIVSGNTIYF. CDR3 DNA: TGTGCCAGCAGCCAAGATATCGTCTCTGGAAACACCATATATTTT.

The chain combines TRBV6-5 with TRBJ1-2, with TRBD1 as a possible D gene (5 bases). V shed 6 bases and J shed 4 bases, with 9 bases lying between them. This CDR3 region has 12 residues. Germline V lookup: CDR1 MNHEY, CDR2 SVGAGI. The CDR3 loop reads CASRSDTYGYTF. For the CDR3, the DNA is TGTGCCAGCAGATCGGACACCTATGGCTACACCTTC.

J is TRBJ1-2 and V is TRBV19; D not certain. Trimming pared 6 bases from V and 7 bases from J, leaving 9 bases between. The germline gives CDR1 LNHDA, CDR2 SQIVND (reference sequence). The length of the CDR3 is 11 residues. CDR3 DNA: TGTGCCAGTAGCCTCTATGGTGGCTACACCTTC. This sequence encodes CASSLYGGYTF.

The table lists this clone with a count of one. This chain connects TRBV7-3 to TRBJ2-7; possibly TRBD2 for D (5 bases). Between the trimmed V and J ends, which lost 0 bases and 4 bases, there was a span of 13 bases. Germline V CDR1 and CDR2: SGHTA, FQGTGA. The CDR3 length is 15 residues. This CDR3 is CASSLTPGGPYEQYF. The CDR3 DNA follows: TGTGCCAGCAGCTTAACCCCCGGAGGTCCATACGAGCAGTACTTC. Together with reference TRBV7-3 and TRBJ2-7, the CDR3 gives the full variable domain: GAGVSQTPSNKVTEKGKYVELRCDPISGHTALYWYRQSLGQGPEFLIYFQGTGAADDSGLPNDRFFAVRPEGSVSTLKIQRTERGDSAVYLCASSLTPGGPYEQYFGPGTRLTVT.

The CDR3 nucleotides are TGTGCCAGCAGCGTAAACAGGGGGTCGAACACCGGGGAGCTGTTTTTT. This gives the protein CASSVNRGSNTGELFF. This chain links TRBV9 with TRBJ2-2; 8 bases are a match to TRBD1. Germline loops: CDR1 SGDLS, CDR2 YYNGEE. This CDR3 is built from 16 residues. Unmatched junction bases numbered 2, after V lost 1 base and J lost 0 bases.

About this clone itself: Since a much larger clone is just one base distant, this may be a read error. The V call is TRBV4-2, the J call TRBJ1-6; the D gene is possibly TRBD1 (6 bases). The CDR3 spans 15 residues. Germline CDR1 LGHNA, CDR2 YNFKEQ. CDR3 DNA: TGTGCCGGCAGCCAAGCCGGGACACTGAATTCACCCCTCCACTTT. Translated: CAGSQAGTLNSPLHF.

Here the CDR3 reads CASSTGQGAGQPQHF. Written as DNA, the CDR3 is TGTGCCAGTAGTACGGGACAGGGGGCCGGGCAGCCCCAGCATTTT. The gene calls are TRBV19 and TRBJ1-5; 12 bases map to TRBD1. V lost 4 bases, J lost 7 bases, and 5 bases stayed unmatched. The CDR3 covers 15 residues. Germline V gene lookup returns CDR1 LNHDA and CDR2 SQIVND (reference sequence).